Only one count was recorded for the clone carrying this T cell receptor beta chain. This specimen belongs to a study of blood T cell repertoires in COVID-19. This CDR3 has 15 residues. Between the trimmed V and J ends, which lost 3 bases and 4 bases, there was a span of 15 bases. Germline V gene sequence: CDR1 WSHSY, CDR2 SAAADI. Participant-reported clinical history was the basis for cohort assignment. Sequencing was performed with immunoSEQ multiplex PCR; in TCRdb, only in-frame clones are kept and a portion is missing. Of roughly 150,000 clones in the sample, over 70% were seen once. Sequenced: PBMCs or T cells enriched from blood (not recorded which). The receptor was isolated from a woman in her forties with acute COVID-19. The chain couples TRBV10-2 to TRBJ1-2; D remains ambiguous. CDR3 loop: CASSDPHSYFYGYTF. In DNA, the CDR3 is TGCGCCAGCAGTGACCCCCACAGCTATTTCTATGGCTACACCTTC.